The next 31 T cell receptor beta chains were all read from a single sample in a study of cytomegalovirus exposure and HLA in healthy donors. Both 60 Vbeta primers and 13 Jbeta primers went into the PCR. Clones were sequenced by immunoSEQ multiplex PCR, and TCRdb holds only the in-frame ones, with some missing. The table lists around 38,000 clones, 55% to 75% of them singletons. The material sequenced was PBMCs. These TCRs come from a man between 45 and 60 years old in good health and CMV-seropositive.

As concerns this clone: Here the CDR3 omits its conserved ending phenylalanine or tryptophan, so a read error is the likely source. The chain employs TRBV7-6 and TRBJ1-5; no definite D call. CDR1 and CDR2 (germline): SGHVS, FNYEAQ. The CDR3 extends over 15 amino acids. Trimming removed 2 bases at V and 6 bases at J, with 14 bases between. This CDR3 reads CASSLNHGESQPQHL. CDR3 in DNA: TGTGCCAGCAGCTTAAATCATGGGGAGAGTCAGCCCCAGCATCTT.

V usage is TRBV2 and J usage is TRBJ1-1, with 9 nucleotides matching TRBD1. Germline assignment: CDR1 SNHLY and CDR2 FYNNEI. The CDR3 contains 13 residues. J was trimmed by 8 bases and V by 1 base; bases with no gene match: 2. CDR3 sequence (DNA): TGTGCCAGCAGTGAAGAGGACAGGGGAGAAGCTTTCTTT. This gives the protein CASSEEDRGEAFF.

The V gene is TRBV4-2, the J gene TRBJ1-2, with D uncertain. Germline assignment: CDR1 LGHNA and CDR2 YNFKEQ. This CDR3 is 15 amino acids long. V was shortened by 1 base and J by 4 bases, with 13 bases between the two germline ends. The CDR3 nucleotides are TGTGCCAGCAGCCAAGCCCCTGACACCGCCTATGGCTACACCTTC. Its protein is CASSQAPDTAYGYTF.

The chain employs TRBV2 and TRBJ2-1, with 11 bases that match TRBD2. With V trimmed by 7 bases and J by 1 base, 3 bases remained unmatched. Germline V gene lookup returns CDR1 SNHLY and CDR2 FYNNEI. This CDR3 comprises 15 residues. CDR3 DNA: TGTGCCAGCACCCGACTAGCGGGATCCTACAATGAGCAGTTCTTC. This sequence encodes CASTRLAGSYNEQFF.

This clone was seen more than once but under ten times. The chain joins TRBV10-3 to TRBJ2-7; 7 bases line up with TRBD2. Germline CDR1 is ENHRY and CDR2 is SYGVKD. The CDR3 spans 14 residues. Trimming took 3 bases from V and 5 from J; bases not matched to a gene: 7. The CDR3 loop is CAISESGEGDEQYF. DNA of the CDR3: TGTGCCATCAGTGAATCGGGGGAGGGAGACGAGCAGTACTTC.

This chain uses TRBV28 with TRBJ1-5, with TRBD1 matching 8 bases. CDR3 length: 15 residues. Losses at the gene ends were 4 bases for V and 3 bases for J; bases not matched to a gene: 5. Per germline, CDR1 MDHEN and CDR2 SYDVKM. The CDR3 loop reads CASSWGQVFNQPQHF. The DNA for the CDR3 is TGTGCCAGCAGTTGGGGACAGGTGTTCAATCAGCCCCAGCATTTT.

This sequence joins TRBV7-8 and TRBJ1-4; TRBD1 might be the D (6 bases). Germline CDR1 SGHVS, CDR2 FQNEAQ. The CDR3 contains 15 residues. Deletions cut 1 base from V and 8 bases from J, with 14 bases between. Here the CDR3 DNA reads TGTGCCAGCAGCTTAGAACAGGGCCCTAGAGAAAAACTGTTTTTT. Protein: CASSLEQGPREKLFF. The full variable domain, with the rest looked up from reference TRBV7-8 and TRBJ1-4, is GAGVSQSPRYKVAKRGQDVALRCDPISGHVSLFWYQQALGQGPEFLTYFQNEAQLDKSGLPSDRFFAERPEGSVSTLKIQRTQQEDSAVYLCASSLEQGPREKLFFGSGTQLSVL.

The V call is TRBV7-2, the J call TRBJ2-1; TRBD2 might be the D (5 bases). With 4 bases removed from V and 3 bases from J, the gap between germline ends came to 16 bases. The V gene's germline CDR1 is SGHTA and CDR2 FQGNSA. The CDR3 is 16 residues long. CDR3 sequence (DNA): TGTGCCAGCAGCTCCGACATTGGACGGGGCTACAATGAGCAGTTCTTC. Residues: CASSSDIGRGYNEQFF.

The gene calls are TRBV9 and TRBJ2-5; 11 bases agree with TRBD1. The germline V gene encodes CDR1 SGDLS and CDR2 YYNGEE. The CDR3 sequence is 15 residues long. The junction had 6 bases not matched to a gene; V was cut back by 3 bases and J by 5 bases. Written as DNA, the CDR3 is TGTGCCAGCAGCGGAGGACAGGGGGCGTGGGAGACCCAGTACTTC. It specifies CASSGGQGAWETQYF.

The J gene is TRBJ2-3, the V gene TRBV10-1; tentatively, D is TRBD2 (6 bases). The ends were cut back, 6 bases at V and 2 bases at J, with 9 bases in the middle. Germline loops: CDR1 WNHNN, CDR2 SYGVQD (reference sequence). CDR3 size: 13 residues. The DNA of the CDR3 is TGCGCCAGCAGCCCTAGCGACACAGATACGCAGTATTTT. Its translation is CASSPSDTDTQYF.

V usage is TRBV6-6 and J usage is TRBJ1-5, with TRBD1 matching over 8 bases. Trimming removed 2 bases from V and 5 bases from J; junction bases left unmatched: 2. Germline V CDR1 and CDR2: MNHNY, SVGAGI (reference sequence). CDR3 length: 14 residues. The CDR3 region is CASSYQTGDQPQHF. The CDR3 nucleotides read TGTGCCAGCAGTTACCAGACAGGGGATCAGCCCCAGCATTTT.

A few counts support this clone. The chain employs TRBV28 and TRBJ1-6; D uncertain. V lost 6 bases, J lost 0 bases, and 6 bases lay in between. The germline gives CDR1 MDHEN, CDR2 SYDVKM. The CDR3 is 14 residues long. The CDR3 loop is CASSRSSYNSPLHF. CDR3 DNA: TGTGCCAGCAGCCGGAGCTCCTATAATTCACCCCTCCACTTT.

This clone was seen a handful of times. V is TRBV29-1 and J is TRBJ2-3, with D uncertain. This CDR3 comprises 13 residues. CDR1 SQVTM and CDR2 ANQGSEA come from the germline V gene. V was shortened by 7 bases and J by 0 bases, with 11 bases between the two germline ends. CDR3 bases: TGCAGCGCTGGGCGAGATAGCACAGATACGCAGTATTTT. As protein: CSAGRDSTDTQYF.

The rearrangement joins TRBV11-2 to TRBJ1-1; tentatively, D is TRBD1 (6 bases). Trimming took 5 bases from V and 2 from J, leaving 9 bases between them. The CDR3 is 13 amino acids. Germline loops: CDR1 SGHAT, CDR2 FQNNGV. CDR3 nucleotide sequence: TGTGCCAGCAGCCGGGACAAAAACACTGAAGCTTTCTTT. Translation gives CASSRDKNTEAFF.

The rearrangement links TRBV9 to TRBJ1-3; D is undetermined. Trimming cost V 4 bases and J 0 bases, with 23 bases left between them. Germline V gives CDR1 SGDLS, CDR2 YYNGEE. The CDR3 runs 19 residues. For the CDR3, the DNA is TGTGCCAGCAGCCCCACCGGAGGGAACGTTATTAGCTCTGGAAACACCATATATTTT. Its translation is CASSPTGGNVISSGNTIYF.

This rearrangement joins TRBV6-5 to TRBJ1-2; TRBD1 is a possible D gene (6 bases). CDR1 and CDR2 (germline): MNHEY, SVGAGI. The CDR3 runs to 12 residues. Trimming shortened V by 2 bases and J by 5 bases, and 6 bases separated the two germline ends. The DNA for the CDR3 is TGTGCCAGCAGTTACGGACAGTATGGCTACACCTTC. It specifies CASSYGQYGYTF.

The genes are TRBV6-5 and TRBJ1-6; no reliable D call. Trimming left V 0 bases short and J 6 bases short, with 9 bases between. CDR1 MNHEY and CDR2 SVGAGI come from the germline V gene. The CDR3 is made up of 15 amino acids. The CDR3 nucleotides are TGTGCCAGCAGTTACTCTGGCGGGAGTAATTCACCCCTCCACTTT. Amino acid sequence: CASSYSGGSNSPLHF.

The gene calls are TRBV5-6 and TRBJ2-7; a weak D match, TRBD2 (7 bases). V lost 4 bases to trimming and J lost 2 bases, with 13 bases between them. The germline gives CDR1 SGHDT, CDR2 YYEEEE. The CDR3 length is 14 residues. The CDR3, as DNA: TGTGCCAGCAGCCGCCGGGGGGCAACCTACGAGCAGTACTTC. Translated, it gives CASSRRGATYEQYF.

This clone was counted a few times. This chain links TRBV18 with TRBJ1-2; 8 bases align to TRBD1. The CDR3 spans 13 residues. Germline trimming cut 3 bases from V and 7 bases from J; bases unmatched to any gene: 4. The germline CDR1 and CDR2 sequences are KGHSH and LQKENI. The CDR3 DNA reads TGTGCCAGCTCACCCGGGACAGGTCCTGGCTACACCTTC. Encoded protein: CASSPGTGPGYTF. The variable domain in full, completed from reference TRBV18 and TRBJ1-2, reads NAGVMQNPRHLVRRRGQEARLRCSPMKGHSHVYWYRQLPEEGLKFMVYLQKENIIDESGMPKERFSAEFPKEGPSILRIQQVVRGDSAAYFCASSPGTGPGYTFGSGTRLTVV.

V gene TRBV10-3 combines with J gene TRBJ2-7, with TRBD1 matching over 9 bases. Per germline, CDR1 ENHRY and CDR2 SYGVKD. This CDR3 has 15 residues. The V and J ends lost 3 bases and 1 base, in that order; junction bases with no gene match: 4. CDR3 in DNA: TGTGCCATCAGTGACATGGGACAGGGTTCCTACGAGCAGTACTTC. It translates to CAISDMGQGSYEQYF.

The sample holds a few counts of this clone. The chain combines TRBV2 with TRBJ1-4, with TRBD1 identical over 9 bases. J lost 5 bases, V lost 5 bases, and 6 bases had no gene match. CDR1 and CDR2 from the germline V gene are SNHLY and FYNNEI. The CDR3 sequence is 15 residues long. In nucleotides, the CDR3 is TGTGCCAGCAGTAAACCGGGACAGGGAAATGAAAAACTGTTTTTT. Its protein product is CASSKPGQGNEKLFF. The entire variable domain, with the rest obtained from reference TRBV2 and TRBJ1-4, is as follows: EPEVTQTPSHQVTQMGQEVILRCVPISNHLYFYWYRQILGQKVEFLVSFYNNEISEKSEIFDDQFSVERPDGSNFTLKIRSTKLEDSAMYFCASSKPGQGNEKLFFGSGTQLSVL.

The rearrangement joins TRBV12-2 to TRBJ1-2; the listed D gene, TRBD1, was not tested against the DNA. TRBV12-2 is an annotated pseudogene. The CDR3 spans 16 residues. The CDR3 region has the DNA TGTGCAAGTCGCTTAGCGCTAGGCAGGGAACACTATGGCTACACCTTC. Its translation: CASRLALGREHYGYTF.

This chain links TRBV5-1 with TRBJ2-5; tentatively, D is TRBD2 (6 bases). Germline V gene data show CDR1 as SGHRS and CDR2 as YFSETQ. The CDR3 has 14 amino acids. V was trimmed by 2 bases and J by 2 bases, leaving 10 bases between them. CDR3 nucleotide sequence: TGCGCCAGCAGCTTACCGGGGGAGCAAGAGACCCAGTACTTC. Encoded protein: CASSLPGEQETQYF.

V and J are TRBV7-2 and TRBJ1-4; D may be TRBD1 (5 bases). CDR3 length: 14 amino acids. Germline CDR1 reads SGHTA; CDR2 reads FQGNSA. The V end was cut by 4 bases, the J end by 7 bases, with 13 bases between. For the CDR3, the DNA is TGTGCCAGCAGCTCCTTGGACATACCTGAAAAACTGTTTTTT. It specifies CASSSLDIPEKLFF.

This clone was recorded a few times. The V and J genes are TRBV2 and TRBJ2-7; weak D call: TRBD2 (5 bases). From germline, CDR1 is SNHLY and CDR2 FYNNEI. The V gene lost 4 bases and the J gene lost 2 bases, with 12 bases spanning the gap. The CDR3 has 14 amino acids. The CDR3 loop is CASSGPSGAYEQYF. CDR3 DNA sequence: TGTGCCAGCAGTGGGCCTTCCGGGGCCTACGAGCAGTACTTC.

The chain employs TRBV7-2 and TRBJ2-5; tentatively, D is TRBD2 (5 bases). Between the trimmed V and J ends, which lost 3 bases and 5 bases, there was a span of 10 bases. In germline, CDR1 is SGHTA, CDR2 FQGNSA. The CDR3 runs 13 residues. CDR3: CASSLTIGETQYF. The CDR3 DNA reads as TGTGCCAGCAGCTTGACTATCGGGGAGACCCAGTACTTC.

CDR3 in amino acids: CASSKVWGGRGNQPQHF. The CDR3 DNA follows: TGTGCCAGCAGTAAAGTGTGGGGCGGACGTGGCAATCAGCCCCAGCATTTT. V gene TRBV5-8 combines with J gene TRBJ1-5; tentative D call: TRBD1 (5 bases). CDR3 length: 17 amino acids. V dropped 5 bases and J dropped 2 bases, with 20 bases sitting between them. Per the germline V gene, CDR1 is SGHTS and CDR2 is YDEGEE.

The gene calls are TRBV14 and TRBJ1-2, with 7 bases lining up with TRBD1. Losses at the gene ends were 5 bases for V and 6 bases for J; bases not matched to a gene: 6. Germline V gene lookup returns CDR1 SGHDN and CDR2 FVKESK. This CDR3 spans 13 amino acids. The CDR3 region is CASSARQGDGYTF. CDR3 bases: TGTGCCAGCAGCGCCCGACAGGGAGATGGCTACACCTTC.

The chain employs TRBV10-3 and TRBJ1-1, with 7 positions matching TRBD1. Germline values: CDR1 ENHRY, CDR2 SYGVKD. There are 15 residues in the CDR3. Unmatched junction bases numbered 7, after V lost 0 bases and J lost 6 bases. CDR3 in DNA: TGTGCCATCAGTGAGTCCGCCAGGGGGGTCCCTGAAGCTTTCTTT. Its protein product is CAISESARGVPEAFF.

This clone was detected only once. The chain combines TRBV11-3 with TRBJ2-3, with 9 bases identical to TRBD1. The CDR3 spans 15 residues. The ends lost 6 bases at V and 1 base at J; junction bases unmatched: 5. Germline V lookup: CDR1 SGHNT, CDR2 YENEEA. The chain's CDR3 is CASRQGQGGTDTQYF. Written as DNA, the CDR3 is TGTGCCAGCAGACAGGGACAGGGTGGCACAGATACGCAGTATTTT.

This chain joins TRBV4-1 and TRBJ2-5, with D tentatively TRBD2 (7 bases). Per germline, CDR1 MGHRA and CDR2 YSYEKL. V was shortened by 4 bases and J by 2 bases, with 20 bases between the two germline ends. This CDR3 comprises 17 residues. CDR3 loop: CASSPIRGAWGQETQYF. The CDR3 DNA reads as TGCGCCAGCAGCCCCATCCGGGGGGCCTGGGGACAAGAGACCCAGTACTTC.